The next 16 T cell receptor beta chains were all read from a single sample in a study of Ad26.COV2.S vaccination and SARS-CoV-2 variants. Only in-frame clones appear in the TCRdb table, and some are missing; sequencing was by immunoSEQ multiplex PCR. The data show 85,000 to 95,000 clones, more than 65% seen once. The sample here was peripheral blood, taken after recovery from COVID-19. The receptors were gathered from a human donor who had recovered from COVID-19.

The V call is TRBV10-3, the J call TRBJ1-1; 7 bases align to TRBD1. V was clipped by 6 bases and J by 0 bases; unmatched bases: 7. Germline V lookup: CDR1 ENHRY, CDR2 SYGVKD. CDR3 size: 15 residues. The CDR3 region is CAISTPTGMNTEAFF. The CDR3 bases are TGTGCCATCAGCACTCCGACAGGGATGAACACTGAAGCTTTCTTT.

This chain connects TRBV6-2 or TRBV6-3 to TRBJ1-2; D uncertain. CDR3 length equals 13 residues. The V and J ends lost 2 bases and 7 bases respectively, with 11 bases between them. Germline lookup yields CDR1 MNHEY and CDR2 SVGEGT. The CDR3 bases are TGTGCCAGCAGTTACACGTTCGCAGGTGGCTACACCTTC. Encoded protein: CASSYTFAGGYTF.

The rearrangement joins TRBV24-1 to TRBJ2-4, with D maybe TRBD1 (6 bases). V lost 1 base to trimming and J lost 8 bases, with 11 bases between them. Germline lookup yields CDR1 KGHDR and CDR2 SFDVKD. The CDR3 sequence is 14 residues long. The CDR3 here is CATSDFWQGYIQYF. The CDR3, as DNA: TGTGCCACCAGTGATTTCTGGCAGGGGTACATTCAGTACTTC.

Here the CDR3 reads CASTQPLGTGGHEQYF. The DNA of the CDR3 is TGTGCCAGTACCCAACCCCTCGGGACAGGGGGTCACGAGCAGTACTTC. The chain carries TRBV19 and TRBJ2-7; TRBD1 agrees at 11 bases. Germline V gene data show CDR1 as LNHDA and CDR2 as SQIVND (reference sequence). Germline trimming cut 7 bases from V and 5 bases from J; bases unmatched to any gene: 13. The CDR3 has 16 residues.

The genes are TRBV5-5 and TRBJ1-6; possible D gene TRBD1, 6 bases. CDR3 length equals 15 residues. Trimming pared 1 base from V and 7 bases from J, leaving 12 bases between. Germline V CDR1 and CDR2: SGHKS, YYEKEE (reference sequence). Written as DNA, the CDR3 is TGTGCCAGCAGCTTGATGGGGGCTACAAATTCACCCCTCCACTTT. Encoded protein: CASSLMGATNSPLHF.

The chain is built from TRBV4-1 and TRBJ2-1; 10 positions match TRBD2. The CDR3 totals 15 residues. Germline V gene data show CDR1 as MGHRA and CDR2 as YSYEKL. With 8 bases clipped from V and 4 bases from J, the junction kept 8 bases outside the gene matches. The CDR3 nucleotides are TGCGCCAGCCGGAAGCGGGAGGGTGCATACAATGAGCAGTTCTTC. Its translation is CASRKREGAYNEQFF.

The V call is TRBV28, the J call TRBJ2-1, with TRBD2 matching 11 bases. J gave up 1 base and V 3 bases, and 2 bases lay outside the gene matches. Germline V lookup: CDR1 MDHEN, CDR2 SYDVKM. This CDR3 is 16 amino acids long. This CDR3 is CASSFPSGRSYNEQFF. The CDR3, as DNA: TGTGCCAGCAGTTTTCCTAGCGGGAGGTCCTACAATGAGCAGTTCTTC.

CDR3 nucleotides: TGTGCCAGCAGCTACACACGAGTGGGGACTAACTATGGCTACACCTTC. It translates to CASSYTRVGTNYGYTF. The genes are TRBV5-6 and TRBJ1-2; D not certain. Trimming stripped 3 bases from V and 0 bases from J, with 15 bases between. CDR3 size: 16 residues. Germline V gene lookup returns CDR1 SGHDT and CDR2 YYEEEE.

This rearrangement joins TRBV28 to TRBJ2-5; 16 bases are a match to TRBD2. Germline V gene sequence: CDR1 MDHEN, CDR2 SYDVKM. With V trimmed by 7 bases and J by 4 bases, 12 bases remained unmatched. This CDR3 region has 18 residues. This CDR3 reads CASISSGTSGRGPETQYF. The CDR3, as DNA: TGTGCCAGCATATCCTCCGGGACTAGCGGGAGGGGACCAGAGACCCAGTACTTC.

V gene TRBV6-4 combines with J gene TRBJ1-1; 8 bases match TRBD1. Germline values: CDR1 MRHNA, CDR2 SNTAGT. This CDR3 is built from 13 residues. V lost 3 bases and J lost 4; bases outside the gene matches: 1. CDR3 bases: TGTGCCAGCAGTGAAGACAGGGGCACTGAAGCTTTCTTT. Its translation: CASSEDRGTEAFF.

The chain joins TRBV12-3 or TRBV12-4 to TRBJ1-5; D gene unclear. The germline V and J ends were trimmed by 4 bases and 5 bases, with 9 bases remaining between them. The CDR3 covers 13 residues. The CDR3 reads CASSYDRYQPQHF. CDR3 DNA sequence: TGTGCCAGCAGTTACGACCGATATCAGCCCCAGCATTTT.

This clone was seen just once. The chain is built from TRBV5-1 and TRBJ1-1, with D possibly being TRBD1 (5 bases). Germline assignment: CDR1 SGHRS and CDR2 YFSETQ. CDR3 size: 14 residues. V was clipped by 4 bases and J by 7 bases, with 17 bases between them. The CDR3 DNA follows: TGCGCCAGCAGCGCGACCCTCAGGGTGGATGAAGCTTTCTTT. Encoded protein: CASSATLRVDEAFF.

CDR3 residues: CASSHGGDNSPLHF. The CDR3 DNA reads as TGCGCCAGCAGCCATGGGGGGGATAATTCACCCCTCCACTTT. The V call is TRBV4-3, the J call TRBJ1-6, with TRBD1 as a possible D gene (5 bases). CDR1 is LGHNA and CDR2 is YSLEER in the germline V gene. The CDR3 is 14 residues long. V gave up 3 bases and J gave up 5 bases, with 8 bases separating them.

The rearrangement links TRBV4-3 to TRBJ2-3; 9 nucleotides agree with TRBD2. CDR3 size: 17 residues. V shed 3 bases and J 3 bases; nucleotides not matched to a gene: 10. Germline values: CDR1 LGHNA, CDR2 YSLEER. The chain's CDR3 is CASSQGSVSGSTDTQYF. The DNA for the CDR3 is TGCGCCAGCAGCCAGGGCTCAGTTAGCGGGAGTACAGATACGCAGTATTTT.

V and J are TRBV5-4 and TRBJ2-7, with D possibly being TRBD2 (6 bases). Germline assignment: CDR1 SGHNT and CDR2 YYREEE (reference sequence). The CDR3 loop spans 15 amino acids. Trimming shortened V by 5 bases and J by 1 base, and 16 bases separated the two germline ends. This chain's CDR3 is CASRSQGGPSYEQYF. The DNA of the CDR3 is TGTGCCAGCAGATCGCAGGGAGGACCTTCCTACGAGCAGTACTTC.

The rearrangement uses TRBV12-3 or TRBV12-4 and TRBJ2-1, with D perhaps assigned TRBD1 or TRBD2 (5 bases each). V was clipped by 1 base and J by 10 bases, with 11 bases between them. The CDR3 is 13 amino acids. CDR3 in DNA: TGTGCCAGCAGTTTAGGGGGGTTCGGGGAGCAGTTCTTC. Translated, it gives CASSLGGFGEQFF.